This T cell receptor (beta chain) was sequenced for a study of Graves' ophthalmopathy and Graves' hyperthyroidism. The study, taken as a whole, reports: Most expanded clonotypes from thyroid (those above 0.001 frequency) were also found in blood.

This clonotype was detected only a few times. Its specificity is unknown. Having ophthalmopathy, the donors showed moderate-to-severe activity, CAS ≥3 and NOSPECS ≥4, with disease lasting under 3 months. Symptoms, serum thyroxine and TRAb, thyroid ultrasound, and orbital computed tomography formed the diagnostic basis. TCR beta CDR3 regions were amplified from RNA transcripts. HTBI primers served in a first-round RT-PCR, which a second-round multiplex PCR followed. Each CDR3 protein is one row after TCRdb ran MiXCR on the multiplex PCR reads. The data show 660,000 or so distinct CDR3 sequences, approximately 39% seen once. The sample comprised peripheral blood. The clonotype originates from an adult man with Graves' ophthalmopathy.

DNA for the CDR3: TGTGCCAGCAGCCAAGCTAAGGGGACCTCCTACGAGCAGTACTTC. It yields the protein CASSQAKGTSYEQYF. J is TRBJ2-7 and V is TRBV7-9; TRBD1 or TRBD2 may be the D gene (5 bases each). Germline-derived CDR1 and CDR2 are SEHNR and FQNEAQ (reference sequence). The CDR3 runs to 15 residues. V lost 5 bases, J lost 0 bases, and 14 bases lay in between.